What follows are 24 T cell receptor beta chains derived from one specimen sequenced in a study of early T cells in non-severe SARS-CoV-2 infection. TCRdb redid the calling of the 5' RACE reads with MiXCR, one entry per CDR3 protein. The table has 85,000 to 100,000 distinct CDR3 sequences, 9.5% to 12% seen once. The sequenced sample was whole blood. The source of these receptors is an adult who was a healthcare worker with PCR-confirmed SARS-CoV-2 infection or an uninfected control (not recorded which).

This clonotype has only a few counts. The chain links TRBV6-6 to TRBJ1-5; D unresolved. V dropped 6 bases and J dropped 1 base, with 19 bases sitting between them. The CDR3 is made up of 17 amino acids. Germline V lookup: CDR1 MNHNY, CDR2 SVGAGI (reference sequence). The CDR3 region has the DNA TGTGCCAGCAGCCCCGACCCAGCGGCTATCAGCAATCAGCCCCAGCATTTT. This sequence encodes CASSPDPAAISNQPQHF.

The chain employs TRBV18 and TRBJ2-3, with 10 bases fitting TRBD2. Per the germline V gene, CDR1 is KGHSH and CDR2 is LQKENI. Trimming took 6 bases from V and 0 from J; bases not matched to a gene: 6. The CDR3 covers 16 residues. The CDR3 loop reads CASSLGLAASTDTQYF. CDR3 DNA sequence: TGTGCCAGCTCCCTCGGACTAGCGGCTAGCACAGATACGCAGTATTTT.

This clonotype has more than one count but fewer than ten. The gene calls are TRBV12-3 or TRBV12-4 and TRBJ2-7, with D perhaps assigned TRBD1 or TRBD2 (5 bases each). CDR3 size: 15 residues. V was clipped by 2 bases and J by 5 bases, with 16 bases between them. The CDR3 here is CASSLKAGWGHEQYF. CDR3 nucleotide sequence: TGTGCCAGCAGTTTAAAGGCGGGCTGGGGCCACGAGCAGTACTTC.

The CDR3 here is CASSPFRTTGTDTQYF. The DNA of the CDR3 is TGTGCCAGCAGCCCATTTCGGACAACAGGCACAGATACGCAGTATTTT. The chain combines TRBV5-6 with TRBJ2-3, with a weak D call TRBD1 (5 bases). Germline-derived CDR1 and CDR2 are SGHDT and YYEEEE. V was trimmed by 4 bases and J by 1 base, leaving 16 bases between them. There are 16 residues in the CDR3.

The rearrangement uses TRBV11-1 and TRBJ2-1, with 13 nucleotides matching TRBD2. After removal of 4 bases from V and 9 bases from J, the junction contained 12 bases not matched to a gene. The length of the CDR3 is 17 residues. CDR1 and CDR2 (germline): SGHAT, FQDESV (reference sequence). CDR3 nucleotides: TGTGCCAGCAGCTCTGCACTCGGGACTAGCGGGGCGCCTGAGCAGTTCTTC. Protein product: CASSSALGTSGAPEQFF.

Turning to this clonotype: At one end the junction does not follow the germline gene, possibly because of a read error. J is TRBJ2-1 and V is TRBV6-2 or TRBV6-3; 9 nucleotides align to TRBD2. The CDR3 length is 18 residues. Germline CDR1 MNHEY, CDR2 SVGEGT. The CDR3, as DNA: TGTGCCAGCAGTTACTTGCCGCGAGCGGGGGGTAACTACCATGAGCAGTTCTTC. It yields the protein CASSYLPRAGGNYHEQFF.

The CDR3: CASSDGTGSGTEAFF. In nucleotides, the CDR3 is TGTGCCAGCAGCGACGGGACAGGGAGCGGCACTGAAGCTTTCTTT. The J gene is TRBJ1-1, the V gene TRBV6-1; TRBD1 agrees at 9 bases. V shed 6 bases and J 4 bases; nucleotides not matched to a gene: 9. Germline V lookup: CDR1 MNHNS, CDR2 SASEGT. The CDR3 has 15 residues.

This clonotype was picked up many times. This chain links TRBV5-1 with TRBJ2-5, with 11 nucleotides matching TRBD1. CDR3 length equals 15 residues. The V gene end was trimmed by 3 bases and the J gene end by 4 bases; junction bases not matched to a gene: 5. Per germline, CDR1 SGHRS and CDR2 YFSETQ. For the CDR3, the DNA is TGCGCCAGCAGCTATGGACAGGGGGCTATAGAGACCCAGTACTTC. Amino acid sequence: CASSYGQGAIETQYF.

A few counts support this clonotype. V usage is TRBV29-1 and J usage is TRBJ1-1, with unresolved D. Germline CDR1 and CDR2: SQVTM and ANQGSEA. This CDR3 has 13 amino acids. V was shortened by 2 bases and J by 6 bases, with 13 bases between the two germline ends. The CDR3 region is CSVESDPGAEAFF. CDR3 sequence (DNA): TGCAGCGTTGAATCCGACCCCGGCGCTGAAGCTTTCTTT. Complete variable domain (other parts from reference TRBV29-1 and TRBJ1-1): SAVISQKPSRDICQRGTSLTIQCQVDSQVTMMFWYRQQPGQSLTLIATANQGSEATYESGFVIDKFPISRPNLTFSTLTVSNMSPEDSSIYLCSVESDPGAEAFFGQGTRLTVV.

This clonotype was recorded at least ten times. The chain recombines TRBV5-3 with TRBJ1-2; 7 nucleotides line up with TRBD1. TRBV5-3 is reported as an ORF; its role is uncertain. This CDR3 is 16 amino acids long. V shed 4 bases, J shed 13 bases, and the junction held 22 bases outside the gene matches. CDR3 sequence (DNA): TGTGCCAGAAGCCCCGCAAACTCCTTCGACAGGGATGAATGCACCTTC. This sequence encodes CARSPANSFDRDECTF.

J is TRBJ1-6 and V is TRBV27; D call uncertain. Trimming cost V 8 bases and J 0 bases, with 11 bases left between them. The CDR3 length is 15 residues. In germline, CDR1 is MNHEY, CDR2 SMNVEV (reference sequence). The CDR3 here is CASRKLSSYNSPLHF. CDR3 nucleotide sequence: TGTGCCAGCCGGAAACTTAGCTCCTATAATTCACCCCTCCACTTT.

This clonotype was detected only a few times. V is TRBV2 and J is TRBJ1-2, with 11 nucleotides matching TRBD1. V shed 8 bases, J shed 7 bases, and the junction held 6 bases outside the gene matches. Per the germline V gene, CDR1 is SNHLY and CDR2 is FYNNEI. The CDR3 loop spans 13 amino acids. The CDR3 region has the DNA TGTGCCAGCGGCCTGGACAGGGGGCTTGGCTACACCTTC. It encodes CASGLDRGLGYTF.

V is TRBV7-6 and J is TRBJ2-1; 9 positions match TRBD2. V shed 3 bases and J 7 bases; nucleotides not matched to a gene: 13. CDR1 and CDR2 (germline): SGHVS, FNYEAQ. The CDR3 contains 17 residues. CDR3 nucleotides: TGTGCCAGCAGCTTTACCGAGGCGCGGGAGGGCCGTAATGAGCAGTTCTTC. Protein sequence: CASSFTEAREGRNEQFF. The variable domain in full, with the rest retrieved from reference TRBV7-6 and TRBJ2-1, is GAGVSQSPRYKVTKRGQDVALRCDPISGHVSLYWYRQALGQGPEFLTYFNYEAQQDKSGLPNDRFSAERPEGSISTLTIQRTEQRDSAMYRCASSFTEAREGRNEQFFGPGTRLTVL.

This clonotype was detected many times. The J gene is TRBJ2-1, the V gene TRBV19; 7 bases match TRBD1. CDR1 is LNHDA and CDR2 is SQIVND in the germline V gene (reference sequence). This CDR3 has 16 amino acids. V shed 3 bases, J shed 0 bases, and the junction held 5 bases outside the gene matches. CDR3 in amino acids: CASSITGASSYNEQFF. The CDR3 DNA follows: TGTGCCAGTAGTATTACAGGGGCCTCCTCCTACAATGAGCAGTTCTTC.

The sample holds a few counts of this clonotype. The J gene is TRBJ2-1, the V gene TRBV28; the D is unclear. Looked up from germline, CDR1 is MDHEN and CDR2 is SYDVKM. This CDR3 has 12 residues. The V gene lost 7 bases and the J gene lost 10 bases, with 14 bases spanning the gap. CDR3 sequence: CASTRRAGEQFF. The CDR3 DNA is TGTGCCAGCACCCGGCGAGCCGGGGAGCAGTTCTTC.

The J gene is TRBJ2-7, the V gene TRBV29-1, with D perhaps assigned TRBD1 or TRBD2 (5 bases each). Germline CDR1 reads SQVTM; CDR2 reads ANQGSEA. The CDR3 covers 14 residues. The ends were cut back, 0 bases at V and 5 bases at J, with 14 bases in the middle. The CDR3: CSVEDPGREHEQYF. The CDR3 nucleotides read TGCAGCGTTGAAGATCCAGGCAGGGAGCACGAGCAGTACTTC.

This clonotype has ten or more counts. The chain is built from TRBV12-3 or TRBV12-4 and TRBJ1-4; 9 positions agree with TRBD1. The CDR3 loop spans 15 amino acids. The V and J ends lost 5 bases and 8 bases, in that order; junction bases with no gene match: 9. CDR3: CASSANRGPREKLFF. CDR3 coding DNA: TGTGCCAGCAGTGCCAACAGGGGGCCAAGGGAAAAACTGTTTTTT.

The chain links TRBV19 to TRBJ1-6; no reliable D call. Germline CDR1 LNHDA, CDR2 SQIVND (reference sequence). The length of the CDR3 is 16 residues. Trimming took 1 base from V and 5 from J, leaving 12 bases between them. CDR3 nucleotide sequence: TGTGCCAGTAGTATAGGAGTGCACGGCCATAATTCACCCCTCCACTTT. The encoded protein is CASSIGVHGHNSPLHF.

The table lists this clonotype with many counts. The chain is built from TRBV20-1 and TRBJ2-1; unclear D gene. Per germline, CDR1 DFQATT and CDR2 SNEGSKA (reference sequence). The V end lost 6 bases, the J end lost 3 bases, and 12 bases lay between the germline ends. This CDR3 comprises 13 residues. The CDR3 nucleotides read TGCAGTGCCTCCGGATCTTACTACAATGAGCAGTTCTTC. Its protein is CSASGSYYNEQFF.

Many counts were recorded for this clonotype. The CDR3 spells CASRNGKGTANEKLFF. DNA of the CDR3: TGTGCCAGCAGAAACGGTAAAGGGACAGCTAATGAAAAACTGTTTTTT. This chain links TRBV28 with TRBJ1-4, with TRBD1 matching 7 bases. The germline CDR1 and CDR2 sequences are MDHEN and SYDVKM. The CDR3 has 16 residues. Trimming cost V 6 bases and J 3 bases; bases outside gene matches: 10.

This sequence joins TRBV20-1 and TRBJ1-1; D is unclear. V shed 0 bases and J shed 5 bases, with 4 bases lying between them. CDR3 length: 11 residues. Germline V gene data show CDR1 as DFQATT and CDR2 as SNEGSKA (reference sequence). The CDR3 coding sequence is TGCAGTGCTAGAGACAGAACTGAAGCTTTCTTT. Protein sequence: CSARDRTEAFF.

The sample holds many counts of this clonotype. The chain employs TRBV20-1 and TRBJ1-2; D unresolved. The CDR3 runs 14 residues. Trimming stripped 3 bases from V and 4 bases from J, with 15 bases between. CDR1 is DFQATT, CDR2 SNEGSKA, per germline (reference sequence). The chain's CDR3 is CSAREPFGVYGYTF. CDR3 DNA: TGCAGTGCTAGGGAGCCTTTCGGGGTCTATGGCTACACCTTC.

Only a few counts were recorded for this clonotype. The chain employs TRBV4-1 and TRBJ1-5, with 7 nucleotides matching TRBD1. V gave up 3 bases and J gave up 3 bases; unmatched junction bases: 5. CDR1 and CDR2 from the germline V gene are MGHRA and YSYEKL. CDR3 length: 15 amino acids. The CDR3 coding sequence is TGCGCCAGCAGCCAGGGGGGGACAGACAATCAGCCCCAGCATTTT. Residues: CASSQGGTDNQPQHF.

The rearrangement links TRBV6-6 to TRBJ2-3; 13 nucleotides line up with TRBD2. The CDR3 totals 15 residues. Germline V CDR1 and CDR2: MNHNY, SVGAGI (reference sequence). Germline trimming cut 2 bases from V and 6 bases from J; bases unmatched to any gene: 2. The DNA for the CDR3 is TGTGCCAGCAGTTACACGACTAGCGGGGGGGATACGCAGTATTTT. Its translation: CASSYTTSGGDTQYF.